This T cell receptor beta chain was sequenced in a study of T cell responses to AZD1222 COVID-19 vaccine. Germline V gives CDR1 SGHDN, CDR2 FVKESK. The CDR3 loop spans 13 amino acids. J lost 5 bases, V lost 4 bases, and 4 bases had no gene match. This clone was seen just once. Antigen unknown. This table comes from immunoSEQ multiplex PCR, and its TCRdb copy is limited to in-frame clones, with some not included. Altogether 95,000 to 150,000 clones are present, around 90% being singletons, with the ten largest covering 4.2%. The study, taken as a whole, reports: Among AZD1222 vaccinees, only 5 or 6 were seropositive at baseline.

The source was peripheral blood, collected 28 days after the second dose of the MenACWY control vaccine. The receptor comes from an adult who received the MenACWY meningococcal vaccine as a control. The V gene is TRBV14, the J gene TRBJ1-1; 7 positions agree with TRBD1. The CDR3 DNA is TGTGCCAGCAGCCCCAGACAGGGAACTGAAGCTTTCTTT. This gives the protein CASSPRQGTEAFF.